This TCR beta chain was documented in a study of chemoradiotherapy in HPV16-positive cancers. The overall study: Functional T-cell assays on a couple of HPV16-positive patients' cells defined candidate HPV-specific clones and common TCR motifs. Study-level findings and limits: Better recurrence-free survival went with HPV-responsive T-cell expansion in HPV16-positive patients. Functional assays defining HPV-specific T cells used only a couple of HPV16-positive patients. Candidate HPV-specific clones and E7-related TCR motifs grew in tumor during treatment.

The CDR3 is made up of 19 amino acids. Germline CDR1 reads SQVTM; CDR2 reads ANQGSEA. Trimming took 1 base from V and 5 from J; bases not matched to a gene: 15. The repertoire was sequenced with immunoSEQ multiplex PCR; TCRdb's copy has only in-frame clones and lacks some. The table includes fewer than 8,500 clones, around 87% detected once. A note on this clone: Its target is unknown.

The V gene is TRBV29-1, the J gene TRBJ2-5; TRBD2 aligns across 14 bases. The sequencing here drew on tumor tissue, taken from a patient who underwent chemoradiotherapy. The receptor was derived from a human donor with HPV-associated anogenital cancer. The CDR3 coding sequence is TGCAGCGTTGAAGGCCAACCGGGACTAGCGGGAGAGGATCGGGAGACCCAGTACTTC. Translating it yields CSVEGQPGLAGEDRETQYF.